Listed below are T cell receptor beta chains from one sample, sequenced in a study of T cells after somatic rescue of genetic block. The data were produced by immunoSEQ multiplex PCR, yet TCRdb's version contains in-frame clones alone and is incomplete. In the table there are 65,000 to 70,000 clones, approximately 90% of which are singletons. The sequenced sample was peripheral blood mononuclear cells (PBMCs). Every receptor here comes from a man in his forties. CDR3s include the opening cysteine and the closing phenylalanine or tryptophan. The D gene is left open where the match is weak. Rows give clone size only sometimes, using once, few, many, or a class for an expanded clone.

V gene	clone size	J gene	D gene	CDR3 protein	CDR3 DNA
TRBV7-6	-	TRBJ2-1	-	CASSETNEQFF	TGTGCCAGCAGCGAAACCAATGAGCAGTTCTTC
TRBV18	once	TRBJ2-1	TRBD2	CASSPPLAGGGNEQFF	TGTGCCAGCTCACCACCCCTAGCGGGAGGAGGCAATGAGCAGTTCTTC
TRBV2	-	TRBJ1-4	-	CASREGGEEKLFF	TGTGCCAGCAGGGAGGGAGGGGAGGAAAAACTGTTTTTT
TRBV25-1	-	TRBJ1-3	-	CASSASRAAGNTIYF	TGTGCCAGCAGTGCAAGCCGGGCAGCAGGAAACACCATATATTTT
TRBV1	-	TRBJ2-7	-	CTSSQVFIGARTYSGEQYF	TGCACCAGCAGCCAAGTTTTCATTGGGGCCCGAACATATTCGGGCGAGCAGTACTTC
TRBV18	-	TRBJ1-2	-	CASSPAGGLSGYTF	TGTGCCAGCTCACCAGCGGGGGGCTTAAGTGGCTACACCTTC
TRBV14	-	TRBJ1-2	-	CASSQANRPNYGYTF	TGTGCCAGCAGCCAAGCGAACAGACCCAACTATGGCTACACCTTC
TRBV28	-	TRBJ1-1	-	CASSLIVNTEAFF	TGTGCCAGCAGTTTAATCGTGAACACTGAAGCTTTCTTT
TRBV7-8	-	TRBJ1-1	-	CASSLFHPTAGMGTEAFF	TGTGCCAGCAGCTTATTCCATCCAACGGCAGGGATGGGCACTGAAGCTTTCTTT
TRBV4-3	-	TRBJ2-7	-	CASSQDSDTYEQYF	TGCGCCAGCAGCCAAGATTCCGATACCTACGAGCAGTACTTC
TRBV27	few	TRBJ1-1	-	CASSYGGRMNTEAFF	TGTGCCAGCAGTTATGGGGGACGGATGAACACTGAAGCTTTCTTT
TRBV9	-	TRBJ2-7	-	CASSVDFGEQYF	TGTGCCAGCAGCGTAGACTTCGGGGAGCAGTACTTC
TRBV4-3	-	TRBJ1-1	-	CASSQDEGQLNTEAFF	TGCGCCAGCAGCCAAGATGAGGGGCAATTGAACACTGAAGCTTTCTTT
TRBV10-3	-	TRBJ1-1	-	CAISEYGSETTEAFF	TGTGCCATCAGTGAGTATGGGAGTGAGACCACTGAAGCTTTCTTT
TRBV7-2	-	TRBJ2-3	TRBD1	CASSLGTGLDTQYF	TGTGCCAGCAGCTTAGGGACAGGGCTGGATACGCAGTATTTT
TRBV10-2	-	TRBJ2-1	-	CASSPGYNEQFF	TGCGCCAGCAGTCCCGGCTACAATGAGCAGTTCTTC
TRBV18	few	TRBJ1-1	-	CASRGQGSGSAEAFF	TGTGCCAGCCGGGGACAAGGGAGTGGGAGCGCTGAAGCTTTCTTT
TRBV6-6	once	TRBJ2-7	TRBD1	CASSYLLGDRGNF	TGTGCCAGCAGTTACTTGCTGGGGGACAGGGGTAACTTC
TRBV5-1	-	TRBJ2-5	TRBD1	CASSLGQGAQETQYF	TGCGCCAGCAGCTTGGGGCAGGGGGCCCAGGAGACCCAGTACTTC
TRBV27	-	TRBJ2-3	-	CASSPGVSSDTQYF	TGTGCCAGCAGTCCAGGGGTGAGCTCAGATACGCAGTATTTT
TRBV11-1	-	TRBJ2-5	-	CASRDGRGETQYF	TGTGCCAGCAGAGATGGCAGGGGAGAGACCCAGTACTTC
TRBV5-1	-	TRBJ1-4	TRBD1	CASRQGGTGNEKLFF	TGCGCCAGCAGACAGGGAGGGACAGGGAATGAAAAACTGTTTTTT
TRBV9	once	TRBJ2-5	TRBD2	CASSVVASGSQETQYF	TGTGCCAGCAGCGTAGTGGCTAGCGGGAGTCAGGAGACCCAGTACTTC
TRBV7-9	-	TRBJ2-5	-	CASSAPGHRLGTQYF	TGTGCCAGCAGCGCCCCGGGACACCGGTTGGGGACCCAGTACTTC
TRBV4-1	once	TRBJ2-7	-	CASSQGAGQPTYEQYF	TGCGCCAGCAGCCAAGGGGCGGGTCAGCCTACCTACGAGCAGTACTTC
TRBV10-3	-	TRBJ2-1	-	CAISEGTEVGDRQFF	TGTGCCATCAGTGAGGGGACCGAAGTAGGGGATCGGCAGTTCTTC
TRBV11-2	-	TRBJ1-1	TRBD1	CASSPRTGAMNTEAFF	TGTGCCAGCAGCCCGCGGACAGGGGCGATGAACACTGAAGCTTTCTTT
TRBV19	-	TRBJ2-1	TRBD2	CASSRWTSGRSSYNEQFF	TGTGCCAGTAGTAGATGGACTAGCGGGCGGAGCTCCTACAATGAGCAGTTCTTC
TRBV5-6	-	TRBJ2-1	-	CASSLPGVASGWNNEQFF	TGTGCCAGCAGCTTACCCGGGGTGGCCTCTGGGTGGAACAATGAGCAGTTCTTC
TRBV7-7	-	TRBJ2-5	TRBD1	CASSLGVGQAQETQYF	TGTGCTAGCAGCTTAGGGGTGGGACAGGCCCAAGAGACCCAGTACTTC
TRBV10-2	-	TRBJ2-7	-	CASTGAGIGYEQYF	TGCGCCAGCACGGGTGCGGGAATAGGCTACGAGCAGTACTTC
TRBV7-2	-	TRBJ1-5	-	CASSLAGQPQHF	TGTGCCAGCAGCTTAGCAGGGCAGCCCCAGCATTTT
TRBV2	-	TRBJ2-5	-	CASRSSEGQETQYF	TGTGCCAGCAGGTCGTCGGAGGGGCAAGAGACCCAGTACTTC
TRBV2	-	TRBJ1-5	-	CASSDVGVDQPQHF	TGTGCCAGCAGTGACGTGGGGGTCGATCAGCCCCAGCATTTT
TRBV5-4	-	TRBJ2-3	-	CASSLEGGAADTQYF	TGTGCCAGCAGCTTGGAGGGGGGAGCCGCAGATACGCAGTATTTT
TRBV6-1	-	TRBJ2-7	TRBD2	CASSEAGSGSYEQYF	TGTGCCAGCAGTGAAGCTGGTAGCGGGTCCTACGAGCAGTACTTC
TRBV2	-	TRBJ2-1	TRBD2	CASSTLAGGEQFF	TGTGCCAGCAGCACTCTAGCGGGAGGTGAGCAGTTCTTC
TRBV28	-	TRBJ1-5	-	CASSLESSRNQPQHF	TGTGCCAGCAGTTTGGAGAGCTCACGCAATCAGCCCCAGCATTTT
TRBV4-1	few	TRBJ1-6	-	CASSQGLDSPLHF	TGCGCCAGCAGCCAAGGACTCGATTCACCCCTCCACTTT
TRBV7-6	-	TRBJ2-2	-	CASSSRENTGELFF	TGTGCCAGCAGCTCCAGGGAGAACACCGGGGAGCTGTTTTTT
TRBV27	-	TRBJ2-7	TRBD2	CASSSPGTSGGIYEQYF	TGTGCCAGCAGTTCCCCCGGGACTAGCGGGGGGATATACGAGCAGTACTTC
TRBV5-6	-	TRBJ1-2	-	CASSLVTQALYGYTF	TGTGCCAGCAGCTTGGTAACGCAGGCCCTCTATGGCTACACCTTC
TRBV7-9	-	TRBJ2-7	-	CASSFFRGYEQYF	TGTGCCAGCAGCTTTTTCAGGGGCTACGAGCAGTACTTC
TRBV28	-	TRBJ2-3	-	CASSAPTTDTQYF	TGTGCCAGCAGCGCCCCGACCACAGATACGCAGTATTTT
TRBV28	-	TRBJ2-7	-	CASSHLGGGSYEQYF	TGTGCCAGCAGCCATTTGGGGGGCGGGTCCTACGAGCAGTACTTC
TRBV27	-	TRBJ1-5	-	CASSLVGGVRGPQHF	TGTGCCAGCAGTTTAGTAGGGGGGGTAAGAGGGCCCCAGCATTTT
TRBV18	once	TRBJ2-3	TRBD1	CASSPARQGHLDTQYF	TGTGCCAGCTCACCAGCGCGACAGGGGCATTTAGATACGCAGTATTTT
TRBV27	-	TRBJ2-1	TRBD2	CASSRILAGPFDEQFF	TGTGCCAGCAGTCGTATACTAGCGGGGCCGTTTGATGAGCAGTTCTTC
TRBV6-6	-	TRBJ2-2	TRBD1	CASSRHRGITGELFF	TGTGCCAGCAGCCGCCACAGGGGAATAACCGGGGAGCTGTTTTTT
TRBV7-7	-	TRBJ2-5	-	CASSLGPQEQETQYF	TGTGCCAGCAGCTTAGGCCCTCAGGAGCAAGAGACCCAGTACTTC
TRBV10-3	-	TRBJ2-1	-	CAIRNPGRPINEQFF	TGTGCCATCAGGAATCCGGGACGGCCAATTAATGAGCAGTTCTTC
TRBV27	-	TRBJ2-2	TRBD2	CASTRLGTRVASGELFF	TGTGCCAGCACCCGACTCGGGACTAGGGTTGCGTCCGGGGAGCTGTTTTTT